This TCR beta chain was retrieved from a study of beta chain features in type 1 diabetes. Study information: There was similarity between patients and healthy donors in age, gender and cell yields. Study outcomes and limitations: Moderate but significant shortening of TCRB CDR3s was recorded in all four CD4+ subsets from Type 1 diabetes patients. More deletions and fewer insertions at VDJ junctions were seen in type 1 diabetes patients.

V was cut by 5 bases and J by 1 base, with 8 bases left in between. In germline, CDR1 is SEHNR, CDR2 FQNEAQ (reference sequence). The CDR3 covers 14 residues. The authors reverse transcribed all of the isolated RNA, so sequencing captured expressed TCRB transcripts. Generated by immunoSEQ multiplex PCR, the TCRdb table keeps only in-frame clones and is missing some. The table includes about 650,000 clones, around 12% detected once. As regards this clone: Its target is not known.

The chain couples TRBV7-9 to TRBJ2-2; D remains unclear. This sequence originates from a man younger than 40 with type 1 diabetes. The sequenced sample was naive CD4+ T cells from blood. CDR3 DNA: TGTGCCAGCAGCCCACCGGGGAACACCGGGGAGCTGTTTTTT. This encodes CASSPPGNTGELFF.